This entry is about one T cell receptor beta chain. The treatment here: randomized to nivolumab then ipilimumab (arm A) or the reverse (arm B). Patients had received no earlier DNA-damaging chemotherapy. The CDR3 is made up of 13 amino acids. Deletions cut 4 bases from V and 5 bases from J, with 11 bases between. Germline V lookup: CDR1 LGHNA, CDR2 YSLEER. The data are from a study of sequential checkpoint blockade in melanoma. Study-level information: Maintenance nivolumab came after either treatment sequence.

TCRdb keeps only in-frame clones here, not all; method: immunoSEQ multiplex PCR. The profile covers tens of thousands of clones, with roughly 91% appearing a single time and roughly 15% taken by the ten largest. This chain links TRBV4-3 with TRBJ1-2; a possible D gene is TRBD1 (6 bases). Specimen: CD8+ T cells sorted from blood (inferred from file names), collected from a patient given nivolumab and ipilimumab in sequence. The receptor comes from a human donor with melanoma. CDR3 DNA: TGCGCCAGCAGCCCCGGGAGGGGGTATGGCTACACCTTC. It translates to CASSPGRGYGYTF.